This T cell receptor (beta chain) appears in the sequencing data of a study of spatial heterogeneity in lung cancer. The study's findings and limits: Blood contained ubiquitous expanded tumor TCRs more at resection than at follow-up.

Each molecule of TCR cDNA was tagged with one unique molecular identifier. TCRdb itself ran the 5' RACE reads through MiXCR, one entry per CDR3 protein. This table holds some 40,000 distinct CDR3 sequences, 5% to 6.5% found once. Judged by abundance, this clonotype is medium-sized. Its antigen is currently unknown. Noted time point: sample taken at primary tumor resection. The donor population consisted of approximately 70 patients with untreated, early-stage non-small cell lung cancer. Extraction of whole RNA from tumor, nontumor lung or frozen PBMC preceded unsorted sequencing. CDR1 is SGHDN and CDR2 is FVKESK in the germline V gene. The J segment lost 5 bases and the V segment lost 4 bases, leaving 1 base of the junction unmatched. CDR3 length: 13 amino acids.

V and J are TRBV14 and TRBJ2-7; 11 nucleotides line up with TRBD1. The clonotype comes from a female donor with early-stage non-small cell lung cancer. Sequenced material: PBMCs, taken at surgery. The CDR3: CASSPGQGDEQYF. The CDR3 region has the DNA TGTGCCAGCAGCCCGGGACAGGGGGACGAGCAGTACTTC.